The 5 T cell receptor beta chains listed next were all sequenced from one sample in a study of CD8+ T cells in alopecia areata. Extraction of RNA preceded its reverse transcription into cDNA, which served as the sequencing template. Assay used: immunoSEQ multiplex PCR; TCRdb lists only in-frame clones, some missing. The data show approximately 120,000 clones, with around 63% seen just once and under 7.5% held by the top ten. The treatment is: oral pan-JAK inhibitor, 5-10 mg twice daily. The sample here was CD4+ T cells sorted from blood, taken at week 4, from a patient treated with tofacitinib. All receptors come from a human donor with alopecia areata.

This clone was observed a single time. The chain uses TRBV5-1 and TRBJ1-2; 7 nucleotides align to TRBD1. V was pared by 4 bases and J by 6 bases, with 12 bases of the junction left unmatched. Germline V gene data show CDR1 as SGHRS and CDR2 as YFSETQ. The CDR3 runs 15 residues. The CDR3 here is CASSPGNRGADGYTF. In DNA, the CDR3 is TGCGCCAGCAGCCCTGGGAACAGGGGAGCAGATGGCTACACCTTC.

The table lists this clone with a few counts. This rearrangement joins TRBV7-2 to TRBJ1-3; D is undetermined. The V gene's germline CDR1 is SGHTA and CDR2 FQGNSA. The ends were cut back, 1 base at V and 1 base at J, with 8 bases in the middle. The CDR3 covers 15 residues. CDR3 in amino acids: CASSLEWRSGNTIYF. Here the CDR3 DNA reads TGTGCCAGCAGCTTAGAATGGAGATCTGGAAACACCATATATTTT.

The chain carries TRBV7-2 and TRBJ1-5, with unresolved D. V was shortened by 1 base and J by 0 bases, with 10 bases between the two germline ends. Germline-derived CDR1 and CDR2 are SGHTA and FQGNSA. The CDR3 contains 16 residues. The CDR3 loop is CASSLGGQNSNQPQHF. In DNA, the CDR3 is TGTGCCAGCAGCTTAGGGGGTCAAAATAGCAATCAGCCCCAGCATTTT.

The chain uses TRBV7-2 and TRBJ2-2; TRBD2 aligns across 10 bases. Germline V gives CDR1 SGHTA, CDR2 FQGNSA. Germline trimming cut 2 bases from V and 4 bases from J; bases unmatched to any gene: 7. The CDR3 runs 17 residues. The CDR3 here is CASSLFQAGGGTGELFF. As DNA, the CDR3 is TGTGCCAGCAGCTTATTCCAAGCGGGAGGGGGCACCGGGGAGCTGTTTTTT.

This clone was counted between two and nine times. The chain is built from TRBV13 and TRBJ2-7; D is perhaps TRBD1 (6 bases). V was trimmed by 5 bases and J by 7 bases, leaving 9 bases between them. Germline CDR1 and CDR2: PRHDT and FYEKMQ (reference sequence). The CDR3 sequence is 11 residues long. Written as DNA, the CDR3 is TGTGCCAGCAGCGTCACAGGGGAGCAGTACTTC. Amino acids: CASSVTGEQYF.